A single sample gave rise to the 27 T cell receptor beta chains below, sequenced in a study of cytomegalovirus exposure and HLA in healthy donors. Generated by immunoSEQ multiplex PCR, the TCRdb table keeps only in-frame clones and is missing some. The repertoire includes some 130,000 clones, approximately 92% of them detected once, and 1.2% sits in the top ten. The sequenced material came from PBMCs. The receptor source for this set is a woman aged 18-29 years in good health and CMV-seronegative.

The chain links TRBV11-2 to TRBJ1-2; possibly TRBD1 for D (6 bases). Germline CDR1 is SGHAT and CDR2 is FQNNGV. The CDR3 sequence is 13 residues long. V was clipped by 1 base and J by 7 bases, with 10 bases between them. The CDR3 bases are TGTGCCAGCAGCTTAGGGGGGCACGGTGGCTACACCTTC. Translated: CASSLGGHGGYTF.

The chain uses TRBV5-1 and TRBJ2-5; 7 nucleotides line up with TRBD1. Trimming removed 5 bases from V and 4 bases from J; junction bases left unmatched: 11. Germline V lookup: CDR1 SGHRS, CDR2 YFSETQ. CDR3 length: 15 residues. The DNA of the CDR3 is TGCGCCAGCAGACAAACAGGGGAGCGGCGAGAGACCCAGTACTTC. Protein: CASRQTGERRETQYF.

The chain combines TRBV19 with TRBJ2-3; 11 bases are a match to TRBD2. With 5 bases clipped from V and 2 bases from J, the junction kept 6 bases outside the gene matches. CDR1 is LNHDA and CDR2 is SQIVND in the germline V gene (reference sequence). There are 16 residues in the CDR3. The CDR3 here is CASSGGLAEYTDTQYF. In nucleotides, the CDR3 is TGTGCCAGTAGTGGGGGACTAGCGGAGTACACAGATACGCAGTATTTT.

The gene calls are TRBV5-6 and TRBJ1-6, with 8 positions matching TRBD1. The V gene's germline CDR1 is SGHDT and CDR2 YYEEEE. V lost 0 bases and J lost 9; bases outside the gene matches: 2. This CDR3 spans 14 amino acids. This CDR3 reads CASSLDRGSSPLHF. The CDR3 nucleotides read TGTGCCAGCAGCTTGGACAGGGGGTCTTCACCCCTCCACTTT.

This chain connects TRBV7-6 to TRBJ1-1, with TRBD1 identical over 7 bases. V was pared by 3 bases and J by 3 bases, with 13 bases of the junction left unmatched. Germline assignment: CDR1 SGHVS and CDR2 FNYEAQ. This CDR3 is 17 amino acids long. CDR3 sequence (DNA): TGTGCCAGCAGCTTCAGACAGGGCTTGATAGGGGACACTGAAGCTTTCTTT. The encoded protein is CASSFRQGLIGDTEAFF.

The chain has TRBV7-8 and TRBJ2-1; TRBD2 might be the D (7 bases). Trimming stripped 0 bases from V and 3 bases from J, with 12 bases between. Germline assignment: CDR1 SGHVS and CDR2 FQNEAQ. CDR3 length: 16 residues. This CDR3 reads CASSLARGAFYNEQFF. The CDR3 DNA reads TGTGCCAGCAGCTTAGCTCGGGGGGCCTTCTACAATGAGCAGTTCTTC.

This sequence joins TRBV6-1 and TRBJ1-5; D perhaps matches TRBD1 (5 bases). The V gene lost 1 base and the J gene lost 11 bases, with 15 bases spanning the gap. There are 14 residues in the CDR3. Germline V gene data show CDR1 as MNHNS and CDR2 as SASEGT. CDR3 bases: TGTGCCAGCAGTGAAGGATCCACCCGGGGGTCCCAGCATTTT. Residues: CASSEGSTRGSQHF.

V and J are TRBV27 and TRBJ1-1; 7 bases fit TRBD1. Per the germline V gene, CDR1 is MNHEY and CDR2 is SMNVEV (reference sequence). The CDR3 has 16 amino acids. V dropped 3 bases and J dropped 2; count of bases not matched to a gene: 9. The CDR3 DNA reads TGTGCCAGCAGTTTCAGGTGGGACAGTCTTAACACTGAAGCTTTCTTT. Its protein is CASSFRWDSLNTEAFF.

V usage is TRBV5-6 and J usage is TRBJ2-3; D perhaps matches TRBD1 (5 bases). This CDR3 comprises 13 residues. Trimming removed 3 bases from V and 3 bases from J, with 8 bases in between. CDR1 SGHDT and CDR2 YYEEEE come from the germline V gene. The CDR3 DNA follows: TGTGCCAGCAGCTGGGGCGCGACAGATACGCAGTATTTT. Its translation: CASSWGATDTQYF.

This rearrangement joins TRBV7-3 to TRBJ2-3, with TRBD2 matching over 15 bases. CDR3 length equals 17 residues. V trimming: 5 bases; J trimming: 6 bases; junction bases outside the gene matches: 9. The germline V gene encodes CDR1 SGHTA and CDR2 FQGTGA. The CDR3 reads CASSQAGTSGGRDTQYF. CDR3 DNA: TGTGCCAGCAGCCAAGCCGGGACTAGCGGGGGGCGGGATACGCAGTATTTT.

The chain links TRBV11-2 to TRBJ2-1; possibly TRBD2 for D (7 bases). Germline V gene data show CDR1 as SGHAT and CDR2 as FQNNGV. This CDR3 spans 14 amino acids. V was cut by 6 bases and J by 6 bases, with 15 bases left in between. Here the CDR3 reads CASRGGVSVNEQFF. CDR3 in DNA: TGTGCCAGCAGAGGGGGGGTATCGGTCAATGAGCAGTTCTTC.

The genes are TRBV2 and TRBJ2-5; a possible D gene is TRBD2 (5 bases). The V and J ends lost 6 bases and 5 bases respectively, with 19 bases between them. The germline CDR1 and CDR2 sequences are SNHLY and FYNNEI. The CDR3 spans 15 residues. CDR3 nucleotides: TGTGCCAGCAGGTCCTACAGCTATTCGGGGGAGACCCAGTACTTC. Translated: CASRSYSYSGETQYF. Supplemented by reference TRBV2 and TRBJ2-5, the full variable domain reads EPEVTQTPSHQVTQMGQEVILRCVPISNHLYFYWYRQILGQKVEFLVSFYNNEISEKSEIFDDQFSVERPDGSNFTLKIRSTKLEDSAMYFCASRSYSYSGETQYFGPGTRLLVL.

This chain uses TRBV29-1 with TRBJ2-7, with 9 bases lining up with TRBD1. The CDR3 runs 16 residues. CDR1 is SQVTM, CDR2 ANQGSEA, per germline. With 3 bases clipped from V and 4 bases from J, the junction kept 13 bases outside the gene matches. The CDR3 spells CSVDMGQGPQAYEQYF. The CDR3 DNA reads as TGCAGCGTTGATATGGGACAGGGCCCCCAAGCATACGAGCAGTACTTC.

The count of this clone is one. The chain joins TRBV11-2 to TRBJ2-5; no clear D gene. The CDR3 extends over 16 amino acids. CDR1 SGHAT and CDR2 FQNNGV come from the germline V gene. Between the trimmed V and J ends, which lost 4 bases and 5 bases, there was a span of 20 bases. For the CDR3, the DNA is TGTGCCAGCAGCTACCTAATGGGTCTGGAGAGGGAGACCCAGTACTTC. It is translated as CASSYLMGLERETQYF.

The chain joins TRBV10-1 to TRBJ2-7; weak D call: TRBD1 (6 bases). Trimming removed 5 bases from V and 2 bases from J, with 19 bases in between. Germline loops: CDR1 WNHNN, CDR2 SYGVQD (reference sequence). The CDR3 spans 16 residues. CDR3 region: CASSPIGGASPYEQYF. The CDR3 DNA sequence: TGCGCCAGCAGTCCTATAGGGGGAGCGTCTCCCTACGAGCAGTACTTC.

This clone came up once. The chain uses TRBV27 and TRBJ2-1; TRBD1 aligns across 8 bases. This CDR3 spans 17 amino acids. CDR1 is MNHEY, CDR2 SMNVEV, per germline (reference sequence). V dropped 7 bases and J dropped 0; count of bases not matched to a gene: 11. CDR3 sequence reads: CASTKDRAGSSYNEQFF. Here the CDR3 DNA reads TGTGCCAGCACCAAGGACAGGGCAGGGAGCTCCTACAATGAGCAGTTCTTC.

The chain joins TRBV27 to TRBJ1-1; D gene unclear. Germline CDR1 MNHEY, CDR2 SMNVEV (reference sequence). Deletions cut 5 bases from V and 1 base from J, with 8 bases between. CDR3 length: 13 amino acids. CDR3 sequence reads: CASSPFRNTEAFF. In nucleotides, the CDR3 is TGTGCCAGCAGTCCATTCAGGAACACTGAAGCTTTCTTT.

The V call is TRBV7-3, the J call TRBJ2-7, with TRBD1 identical over 7 bases. This CDR3 region has 15 residues. CDR1 is SGHTA and CDR2 is FQGTGA in the germline V gene. The junction had 11 bases not matched to a gene; V was cut back by 5 bases and J by 4 bases. The CDR3 sequence is CASSGWDSLPYEQYF. DNA of the CDR3: TGTGCCAGCAGCGGATGGGACAGCCTGCCTTACGAGCAGTACTTC.

The chain couples TRBV25-1 to TRBJ1-2; D gene ambiguous. V lost 5 bases to trimming and J lost 1 base, with 17 bases between them. Per germline, CDR1 MGHDK and CDR2 SYGVNS. The CDR3 covers 16 residues. For the CDR3, the DNA is TGTGCCAGCAGTTCGCCCCCGGGAGGAAATAACTATGGCTACACCTTC. Translating it yields CASSSPPGGNNYGYTF.

This chain links TRBV5-4 with TRBJ2-5, with D possibly being TRBD2 (6 bases). Trimming took 0 bases from V and 4 from J, leaving 22 bases between them. CDR3 length: 18 residues. Looked up from germline, CDR1 is SGHNT and CDR2 is YYREEE (reference sequence). CDR3 loop: CASSLAGGWLAERETQYF. The DNA for the CDR3 is TGTGCCAGCAGCTTGGCCGGGGGATGGCTAGCTGAGCGAGAGACCCAGTACTTC.

This clone was found a few times. The V gene is TRBV10-3, the J gene TRBJ1-5; maybe TRBD1 (5 bases). The V end was cut by 4 bases, the J end by 6 bases, with 13 bases between. Looked up from germline, CDR1 is ENHRY and CDR2 is SYGVKD. The CDR3 is made up of 14 amino acids. CDR3 in DNA: TGTGCCATCAGTGGGGGCGACGGTGGTCAGCCCCAGCATTTT. It specifies CAISGGDGGQPQHF.

The CDR3 DNA sequence: TGTGCCAGCAGCTTGTCCGAGCGGGGGTACAATGAGCAGTTCTTC. The encoded protein is CASSLSERGYNEQFF. The chain recombines TRBV5-4 with TRBJ2-1; 8 bases line up with TRBD2. V was clipped by 1 base and J by 4 bases; unmatched bases: 4. Germline values: CDR1 SGHNT, CDR2 YYREEE (reference sequence). The CDR3 contains 15 residues.

This rearrangement joins TRBV10-3 to TRBJ1-1; D gene ambiguous. The CDR3 is 13 residues long. The V end lost 3 bases, the J end lost 2 bases, and 7 bases lay between the germline ends. Germline lookup yields CDR1 ENHRY and CDR2 SYGVKD. Here the CDR3 DNA reads TGTGCCATCAGTGAACGGGAAAACACTGAAGCTTTCTTT. Translating gives CAISERENTEAFF.

In regard to this clone: The sample contains more than one DNA sequence encoding this CDR3. The rearrangement uses TRBV5-1 and TRBJ2-7; the D gene is possibly TRBD2 (6 bases). CDR3 length: 12 residues. The ends were cut back, 4 bases at V and 5 bases at J, with 10 bases in the middle. Germline V gene data show CDR1 as SGHRS and CDR2 as YFSETQ. CDR3 amino acids: CASSPRGNEQYF. CDR3 nucleotides: TGCGCCAGCAGCCCCCGGGGGAACGAGCAGTACTTC.

The CDR3 is CASSFRRSYNEQFF. CDR3 DNA sequence: TGTGCCAGCAGCTTTAGGAGGTCCTACAATGAGCAGTTCTTC. The rearrangement links TRBV7-2 to TRBJ2-1, with D possibly matching TRBD2 (5 bases). With 3 bases removed from V and 1 base from J, the gap between germline ends came to 7 bases. From germline, CDR1 is SGHTA and CDR2 FQGNSA. CDR3 length: 14 residues.

This rearrangement joins TRBV5-1 to TRBJ2-5; 11 bases are a match to TRBD2. J was trimmed by 2 bases and V by 2 bases; bases with no gene match: 5. The CDR3 runs 16 residues. Looked up from germline, CDR1 is SGHRS and CDR2 is YFSETQ. The CDR3 region has the DNA TGCGCCAGCAGCTTTACGGTAGCGGGGGGGCAAGAGACCCAGTACTTC. Encoded protein: CASSFTVAGGQETQYF.

This clone was detected only a few times. The chain employs TRBV18 and TRBJ1-2, with 10 bases matching TRBD1. V lost 4 bases to trimming and J lost 3 bases; unmatched junction nucleotides: 8. Germline CDR1 and CDR2: KGHSH and LQKENI. The CDR3 covers 16 residues. CDR3 sequence (DNA): TGTGCCAGCTCACTAAATCGGGACAGGGGAGACTATGGCTACACCTTC. Its protein product is CASSLNRDRGDYGYTF.